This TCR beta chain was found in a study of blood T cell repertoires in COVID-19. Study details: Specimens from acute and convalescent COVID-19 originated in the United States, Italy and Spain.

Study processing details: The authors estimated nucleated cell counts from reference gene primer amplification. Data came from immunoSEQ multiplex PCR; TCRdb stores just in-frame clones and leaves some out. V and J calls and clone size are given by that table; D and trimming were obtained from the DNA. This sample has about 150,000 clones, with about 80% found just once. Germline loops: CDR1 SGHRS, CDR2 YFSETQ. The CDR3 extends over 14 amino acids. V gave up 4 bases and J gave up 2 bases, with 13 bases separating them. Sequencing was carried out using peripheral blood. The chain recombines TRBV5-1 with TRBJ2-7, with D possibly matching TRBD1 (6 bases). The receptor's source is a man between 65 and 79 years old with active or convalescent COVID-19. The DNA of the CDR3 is TGCGCCAGCAGCACGACAGGCAATACCTACGAGCAGTACTTC. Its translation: CASSTTGNTYEQYF.